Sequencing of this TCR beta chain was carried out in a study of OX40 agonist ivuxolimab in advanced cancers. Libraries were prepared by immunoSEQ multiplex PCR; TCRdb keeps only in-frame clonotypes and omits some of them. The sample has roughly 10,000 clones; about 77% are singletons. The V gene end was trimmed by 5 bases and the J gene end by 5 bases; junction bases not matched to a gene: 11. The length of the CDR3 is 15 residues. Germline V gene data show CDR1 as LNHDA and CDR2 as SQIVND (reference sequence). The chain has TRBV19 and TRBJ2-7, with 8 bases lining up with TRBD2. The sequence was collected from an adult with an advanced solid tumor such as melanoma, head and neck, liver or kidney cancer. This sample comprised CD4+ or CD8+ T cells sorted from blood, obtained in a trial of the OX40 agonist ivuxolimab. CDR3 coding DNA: TGTGCCAGTAGTCTTTCCGGGACTAGTCTCGACGAGCAGTACTTC. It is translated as CASSLSGTSLDEQYF. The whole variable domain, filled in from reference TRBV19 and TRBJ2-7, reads DGGITQSPKYLFRKEGQNVTLSCEQNLNHDAMYWYRQDPGQGLRLIYYSQIVNDFQKGDIAEGYSVSREKKESFPLTVTSAQKNPTAFYLCASSLSGTSLDEQYFGPGTRLTVT.